One and the same sample provided the 23 T cell receptor beta chains below, sequenced in a study of metastatic and nonmetastatic thyroid tumors. Patients had received no treatment of any kind before thyroid surgery. Via MiXCR, TCRdb re-called the PCR reads. The table includes around 13,000 clones, less than 25% detected once. The sample was blood. The receptors were gathered from a female donor with papillary thyroid cancer or a benign thyroid nodule (not recorded which). Some clones in this sample may be carry-over from other donors' samples.

This clone was picked up a small number of times. V and J are TRBV9 and TRBJ2-3; no clear D. V lost 2 bases and J 4 bases, leaving 17 bases between the germline ends. From germline, CDR1 is SGDLS and CDR2 YYNGEE. The CDR3 runs 16 residues. The CDR3 coding sequence is TGTGCCAGCAGCGTCTACGGACCCCCCCAGGCAGATACGCAGTATTTT. Amino acid sequence: CASSVYGPPQADTQYF.

This clone was counted many times. The rearrangement links TRBV3-1 to TRBJ1-1; D gene unclear. CDR3 length: 14 amino acids. Germline values: CDR1 LGHDT, CDR2 YNNKEL (reference sequence). With 0 bases removed from V and 1 base from J, the gap between germline ends came to 6 bases. The CDR3, as DNA: TGTGCCAGCAGCCAAGATGTGGGGAACACTGAAGCTTTCTTT. Protein product: CASSQDVGNTEAFF.

This clone appeared many times. This rearrangement joins TRBV7-6 to TRBJ1-1; D is perhaps TRBD1 (5 bases). CDR1 and CDR2 (germline): SGHVS, FNYEAQ. V was pared by 5 bases and J by 1 base, with 8 bases between. The CDR3 has 13 residues. In nucleotides, the CDR3 is TGTGCCAGCAGCGTACAGGAGAACACTGAAGCTTTCTTT. Amino acid sequence: CASSVQENTEAFF.

This clone has only a few counts. This chain joins TRBV6-1 and TRBJ2-7; no definite D call. CDR3 size: 12 residues. Trimming removed 3 bases from V and 6 bases from J, with 9 bases in between. Germline CDR1 and CDR2: MNHNS and SASEGT. CDR3 sequence (DNA): TGTGCCAGCAGTGATTCAGTAGCCGAGCAGTACTTC. Its translation is CASSDSVAEQYF.

The chain links TRBV20-1 to TRBJ1-2, with 8 nucleotides matching TRBD1. CDR3 length: 13 amino acids. Looked up from germline, CDR1 is DFQATT and CDR2 is SNEGSKA (reference sequence). V shed 1 base, J shed 7 bases, and the junction held 5 bases outside the gene matches. Here the CDR3 DNA reads TGCAGTGCTAGAGTCGCCAGGGGGCGTGGCTACACCTTC. Amino acid sequence: CSARVARGRGYTF.

Notes on this clone: Germline and junction disagree at one end, which may indicate a read error. The gene calls are TRBV7-9 and TRBJ2-7; possible D gene TRBD1, 5 bases. The CDR3 has 15 amino acids. Germline loops: CDR1 SEHNR, CDR2 FQNEAQ (reference sequence). CDR3 nucleotides: TGTGCCAGCAACCGGCCTGACAGACCAGCCTACGAGCAGCACTTC. This gives the protein CASNRPDRPAYEQHF. The whole variable domain, remainder taken from reference TRBV7-9 and TRBJ2-7, is DTGVSQNPRHKITKRGQNVTFRCDPISEHNRLYWYRQTLGQGPEFLTYFQNEAQLEKSRLLSDRFSAERPKGSFSTLEIQRTEQGDSAMYLCASNRPDRPAYEQHFGPGTRLTVT.

This chain links TRBV12-3 or TRBV12-4 with TRBJ1-2; D might be TRBD1 (5 bases). V lost 3 bases and J lost 2, with 28 bases in between. The CDR3 loop spans 20 amino acids. The CDR3 coding sequence is TGTGCCAGCAGTTTCCTGCCAGTTCCGGGACGACCACCTTCCAACTATGGCTACACCTTC. Translating it yields CASSFLPVPGRPPSNYGYTF.

At least ten counts were recorded for this clone. The CDR3 is CASSLIIGGANIQYF. In DNA form, the CDR3 reads TGTGCCAGCAGCTTAATCATCGGAGGGGCAAACATTCAGTACTTC. V usage is TRBV5-6 and J usage is TRBJ2-4, with a tentative D call TRBD2 (6 bases). Germline V gene lookup returns CDR1 SGHDT and CDR2 YYEEEE. The CDR3 sequence is 15 residues long. V was trimmed by 2 bases and J by 6 bases, leaving 15 bases between them.

This clone is labeled as medium-sized (0.01 to 0.1%). The J gene is TRBJ1-5, the V gene TRBV30, with D possibly being TRBD1 (5 bases). The CDR3 has 13 amino acids. Germline CDR1 GTSNPN, CDR2 SVGIG (reference sequence). Trimming pared 1 base from V and 7 bases from J, leaving 11 bases between. CDR3: CAWSGMGRQPQHF. In DNA, the CDR3 is TGTGCCTGGAGTGGTATGGGGCGGCAGCCCCAGCATTTT.

This clone was recorded at least ten times. The V call is TRBV11-3, the J call TRBJ2-1; a possible D gene is TRBD2 (5 bases). CDR3 length equals 13 residues. Germline V gene data show CDR1 as SGHNT and CDR2 as YENEEA. With 2 bases removed from V and 6 bases from J, the gap between germline ends came to 8 bases. This CDR3 reads CASSLSAGNEQFF. The CDR3 DNA is TGTGCCAGCAGCTTAAGCGCGGGCAATGAGCAGTTCTTC. Variable domain in full (rest from reference TRBV11-3 and TRBJ2-1): EAGVVQSPRYKIIEKKQPVAFWCNPISGHNTLYWYLQNLGQGPELLIRYENEEAVDDSQLPKDRFSAERLKGVDSTLKIQPAELGDSAVYLCASSLSAGNEQFFGPGTRLTVL.

This clone came up many times. The CDR3 DNA sequence: TGTGCCTGGAGTCCGGGCCGGGCCACATGGATAAACGGCAATCAGCCCCAGCATTTT. Its protein product is CAWSPGRATWINGNQPQHF. The chain recombines TRBV30 with TRBJ1-5; D unclear. The CDR3 is made up of 19 amino acids. V was cut by 2 bases and J by 2 bases, with 25 bases left in between. Per the germline V gene, CDR1 is GTSNPN and CDR2 is SVGIG (reference sequence).

This clone was counted many times. The rearrangement uses TRBV6-6 and TRBJ1-4; D not resolved. Trimming took 2 bases from V and 8 from J, leaving 18 bases between them. Germline CDR1 and CDR2: MNHNY and SVGAGI (reference sequence). There are 16 residues in the CDR3. The CDR3 bases are TGTGCCAGCAGTTACCAACCGACCCCAAATCCCGAAAAACTGTTTTTT. It specifies CASSYQPTPNPEKLFF.

In this sample, this clone is medium-sized (0.01 to 0.1%). The genes are TRBV7-2 and TRBJ2-7; D not certain. CDR1 and CDR2 from the germline V gene are SGHTA and FQGNSA. The CDR3 consists of 13 residues. The V and J ends lost 1 base and 4 bases respectively, with 8 bases between them. The CDR3 loop reads CASSLGEKYEQYF. DNA for the CDR3: TGTGCCAGCAGCTTAGGAGAGAAGTACGAGCAGTACTTC.

This clone was counted at least ten times. This CDR3 is also generated by other DNA sequences in the sample. This chain connects TRBV27 to TRBJ2-5; TRBD1 matches at 7 bases. The CDR3 runs 12 residues. V was pared by 5 bases and J by 5 bases, with 2 bases of the junction left unmatched. The germline CDR1 and CDR2 sequences are MNHEY and SMNVEV (reference sequence). CDR3 sequence: CASSVTGETQYF. The CDR3 nucleotides read TGTGCCAGCAGTGTGACAGGGGAGACCCAGTACTTC.

This clone was seen ten or more times. V is TRBV13 and J is TRBJ2-3; 7 nucleotides match TRBD1. CDR1 is PRHDT, CDR2 FYEKMQ, per germline (reference sequence). The CDR3 is made up of 15 amino acids. J gave up 3 bases and V 5 bases, and 8 bases lay outside the gene matches. This CDR3 is CASSNGQVETDTQYF. The CDR3 DNA reads as TGTGCCAGCAGCAATGGACAGGTTGAGACAGATACGCAGTATTTT.

This clone has a single count. Mismatch with germline at one junction end may stem from a read error. The chain joins TRBV7-7 to TRBJ2-7, with D unresolved. This CDR3 is built from 13 residues. The germline V gene has CDR1 SSHAT and CDR2 FNYEAQ (reference sequence). CDR3 region: CASSSLQTYEQYF. CDR3 bases: TGTGCTAGCAGCTCGTTACAGACCTACGAGCAGTACTTC.

This clone was counted ten times or more. The gene calls are TRBV5-1 and TRBJ2-1; possible D gene TRBD2, 6 bases. The V end lost 0 bases, the J end lost 8 bases, and 15 bases lay between the germline ends. The germline CDR1 and CDR2 sequences are SGHRS and YFSETQ. The length of the CDR3 is 15 residues. This chain's CDR3 is CASSLVGGPGDEQFF. As DNA, the CDR3 is TGCGCCAGCAGCTTGGTGGGAGGTCCCGGGGATGAGCAGTTCTTC.

The genes are TRBV6-6 and TRBJ2-3, with TRBD2 matching over 7 bases. The CDR3 contains 17 residues. The junction had 14 bases not matched to a gene; V was cut back by 8 bases and J by 0 bases. The germline V gene encodes CDR1 MNHNY and CDR2 SVGAGI (reference sequence). The CDR3 DNA sequence: TGTGCCAGCGCCGGGAGAGGCGGGGGATCTAGCACAGATACGCAGTATTTT. Translated, it gives CASAGRGGGSSTDTQYF.

This clone occurred many times. The CDR3 reads CSVVYGSRNNEQFF. DNA of the CDR3: TGCAGCGTTGTTTACGGGAGTAGAAACAATGAGCAGTTCTTC. The rearrangement joins TRBV29-1 to TRBJ2-1; TRBD2 is a possible D gene (6 bases). The germline gives CDR1 SQVTM, CDR2 ANQGSEA. The V end was cut by 4 bases, the J end by 5 bases, with 15 bases between. The length of the CDR3 is 14 residues.

This clone was seen many times. This chain uses TRBV5-1 with TRBJ2-2; D is possibly TRBD2 (6 bases). CDR3 length: 17 residues. V lost 0 bases and J lost 1, with 13 bases in between. Germline V gene lookup returns CDR1 SGHRS and CDR2 YFSETQ. The chain's CDR3 is CASSLERRGLNTGELFF. The DNA of the CDR3 is TGCGCCAGCAGCTTGGAAAGGCGGGGACTGAACACCGGGGAGCTGTTTTTT.

This clone has a count of ten or more. V is TRBV20-1 and J is TRBJ2-5; D unclear. The V end was cut by 3 bases, the J end by 2 bases, with 10 bases between. Germline CDR1 is DFQATT and CDR2 is SNEGSKA (reference sequence). This CDR3 contains 13 residues. CDR3 sequence: CSASMATQETQYF. In nucleotides, the CDR3 is TGCAGTGCTAGTATGGCTACTCAAGAGACCCAGTACTTC.

V and J are TRBV6-1 and TRBJ2-7, with D uncertain. Trimming removed 6 bases at V and 5 bases at J, with 17 bases between. CDR3 length: 14 amino acids. Germline V gene data show CDR1 as MNHNS and CDR2 as SASEGT. CDR3 sequence reads: CASRAPNGFHEQYF. CDR3 DNA sequence: TGTGCCAGCAGAGCCCCGAACGGGTTCCACGAGCAGTACTTC.

This clone was detected ten times or more. This rearrangement joins TRBV4-2 to TRBJ2-6; D is uncertain. The CDR3 sequence is 15 residues long. Trimming took off 3 bases at V and 0 bases at J, with 6 bases between the two ends. CDR1 and CDR2 (germline): LGHNA, YNFKEQ. CDR3 residues: CASSQDPSGANVLTF. CDR3 DNA: TGTGCCAGCAGCCAGGACCCCTCTGGGGCCAACGTCCTGACTTTC.